The rows below give T cell receptor beta chains drawn from one sample of a study of cytomegalovirus exposure and HLA in healthy donors. Repertoires were generated with immunoSEQ multiplex PCR, while TCRdb's copy carries only in-frame clones and drops some. Here the sample spans about 300,000 clones, about nine tenths being singletons. Sequencing input: PBMCs. The receptors shown here come from a man aged 35 to 55 in good health and CMV-seropositive. Each CDR3 is given with its conserved first and last residue. The D gene is left open where the match is weak. Size is omitted from some rows. Given values are once, few, many or a class for expanded clones.

cdr3_aa	cdr3_nt	v_call	cdr3_length	clone_size	d_call	j_call
CASSKATTGDQETQYF	TGTGCTAGCAGCAAAGCCACTACAGGGGACCAAGAGACCCAGTACTTC	TRBV7-7	16	NA	TRBD1	TRBJ2-5
CASSFIGTGRYEQYF	TGTGCCAGCAGCTTCATCGGGACAGGAAGGTACGAGCAGTACTTC	TRBV2	15	NA	TRBD1	TRBJ2-7
CASSPPLNYGYTF	TGTGCCAGCTCACCACCCCTTAACTATGGCTACACCTTC	TRBV18	13	NA	NA	TRBJ1-2
CSVEGQGGQPQHF	TGCAGCGTTGAGGGACAGGGCGGCCAGCCCCAGCATTTT	TRBV29-1	13	NA	TRBD1	TRBJ1-5
CASSLNFVMNTEAFF	TGTGCCAGCAGTCTCAACTTCGTTATGAACACTGAAGCTTTCTTT	TRBV28	15	NA	NA	TRBJ1-1
CASSYSAGSAKNIQYF	TGTGCCAGCAGTTACTCGGCAGGATCGGCTAAAAACATTCAGTACTTC	TRBV6-5	16	once	NA	TRBJ2-4
CASSLGTRSPSTDTQYF	TGTGCCAGCAGCTTGGGTACTCGCTCCCCCAGCACAGATACGCAGTATTTT	TRBV5-4	17	NA	NA	TRBJ2-3
CASSGSGTYNEQFF	TGTGCCAGCAGTGGGAGCGGCACCTACAATGAGCAGTTCTTC	TRBV2	14	NA	NA	TRBJ2-1
CASTAVADTGELFF	TGCGCCAGCACGGCGGTAGCGGACACCGGGGAGCTGTTTTTT	TRBV4-1	14	NA	NA	TRBJ2-2
CASRRPGQGENGYTF	TGTGCCAGCAGACGCCCCGGACAGGGGGAAAATGGCTACACCTTC	TRBV6-5	15	once	TRBD1	TRBJ1-2
CASSFYKQGGTEAFF	TGTGCCAGCAGCTTTTATAAACAGGGGGGCACTGAAGCTTTCTTT	TRBV7-9	15	NA	TRBD1	TRBJ1-1
CSVGGYEQYF	TGCAGCGTTGGAGGCTACGAGCAGTACTTC	TRBV29-1	10	NA	NA	TRBJ2-7
CASSPLLFSYNEQFF	TGTGCCAGCAGTCCCCTCTTGTTCTCCTACAATGAGCAGTTCTTC	TRBV27	15	once	NA	TRBJ2-1
CASSWGLAGGEETQYF	TGTGCTAGCAGCTGGGGACTAGCGGGAGGGGAAGAGACCCAGTACTTC	TRBV7-7	16	NA	TRBD2	TRBJ2-5
CASSEGPLRGEQYF	TGTGCCAGCAGTGAAGGCCCCCTCAGGGGTGAGCAGTACTTC	TRBV6-5	14	NA	NA	TRBJ2-7
CASSQVGGRADNEQFF	TGTGCCAGCAGCCAAGTTGGTGGGAGGGCCGACAATGAGCAGTTCTTC	TRBV14	16	NA	TRBD2	TRBJ2-1
CASSLAAAGGRTDTQYF	TGTGCCAGCAGCTTAGCGGCGGCGGGAGGGCGGACAGATACGCAGTATTTT	TRBV7-9	17	once	TRBD2	TRBJ2-3
CASSAPGTGGRTEAFF	TGTGCCAGCAGTGCACCCGGGACAGGGGGCCGCACTGAAGCTTTCTTT	TRBV25-1	16	NA	TRBD1	TRBJ1-1
CASSTTGSSHYEQYF	TGTGCCAGTAGTACTACAGGGTCCTCACACTACGAGCAGTACTTC	TRBV19	15	NA	NA	TRBJ2-7
CASSLVLAGQETQYF	TGTGCCAGCAGTTTGGTACTAGCGGGCCAAGAGACCCAGTACTTC	TRBV27	15	once	TRBD2	TRBJ2-5
CASSVLDRGGSNQPQHF	TGTGCCAGCAGTGTACTCGACAGGGGAGGAAGCAATCAGCCCCAGCATTTT	TRBV6-1	17	NA	TRBD1	TRBJ1-5
CASSLEATGGNSPLHF	TGTGCCAGCAGCTTGGAGGCGACAGGGGGAAATTCACCCCTCCACTTT	TRBV5-4	16	NA	TRBD1	TRBJ1-6
CASSLRQGYSTDTQYF	TGCGCCAGCAGCTTGAGGCAGGGGTACAGCACAGATACGCAGTATTTT	TRBV5-1	16	NA	NA	TRBJ2-3
CASSLARVQETQYF	TGTGCCAGCAGCTTGGCGCGGGTTCAAGAGACCCAGTACTTC	TRBV5-6	14	NA	NA	TRBJ2-5
CASTSDRNTEAFF	TGTGCCAGCACCTCGGACAGGAACACTGAAGCTTTCTTT	TRBV5-5	13	NA	NA	TRBJ1-1
CATTLDRERAGGETQYF	TGTGCCACCACCCTTGACAGGGAGCGCGCGGGAGGGGAGACCCAGTACTTC	TRBV9	17	once	TRBD2	TRBJ2-5
CASSPVAGSSGNTIYF	TGTGCCAGCTCACCAGTTGCGGGCAGCTCTGGAAACACCATATATTTT	TRBV18	16	NA	NA	TRBJ1-3
CASSIESAGAGEQFF	TGTGCCAGTAGTATCGAGTCGGCAGGGGCTGGTGAGCAGTTCTTC	TRBV19	15	NA	NA	TRBJ2-1
CASSLSAGSYNEQFF	TGTGCCAGCAGTTTATCGGCGGGAAGCTACAATGAGCAGTTCTTC	TRBV28	15	NA	NA	TRBJ2-1
CSVVGAEAFF	TGCAGCGTTGTAGGGGCTGAAGCTTTCTTT	TRBV29-1	10	NA	NA	TRBJ1-1
CSVEGGQGAGEQYF	TGCAGCGTTGAAGGCGGACAGGGGGCAGGGGAGCAGTACTTC	TRBV29-1	14	NA	TRBD1	TRBJ2-7
CASSEGLAEPYEQYF	TGTGCCAGCAGCGAGGGACTAGCGGAGCCCTACGAGCAGTACTTC	TRBV5-8	15	NA	TRBD2	TRBJ2-7
CASSPKQDNEQFF	TGTGCCAGCTCACCCAAACAGGACAATGAGCAGTTCTTC	TRBV18	13	NA	NA	TRBJ2-1
CASSIGASGSYEQYF	TGTGCCAGTAGTATAGGCGCTAGCGGTTCCTACGAGCAGTACTTC	TRBV19	15	NA	TRBD2	TRBJ2-7
CAWGGGRNEQYF	TGTGCCTGGGGTGGGGGGCGAAACGAGCAGTACTTC	TRBV30	12	NA	NA	TRBJ2-7
CTSSQDPGVGGWVEAFF	TGCACCAGCAGCCAAGATCCTGGTGTCGGGGGGTGGGTTGAAGCTTTCTTT	TRBV1	17	few	NA	TRBJ1-1
CASSLYGGDSPLHF	TGTGCCAGCAGCTTATATGGCGGTGATTCACCCCTCCACTTT	TRBV7-6	14	NA	NA	TRBJ1-6
CASSKTGQGDQPQHF	TGTGCCAGCAGCAAGACAGGGCAGGGGGATCAGCCCCAGCATTTT	TRBV28	15	NA	TRBD1	TRBJ1-5
CASSFWTARDNEQFF	TGTGCCAGCAGTTTCTGGACAGCCCGGGACAATGAGCAGTTCTTC	TRBV27	15	NA	NA	TRBJ2-1
CASSNDRPHEQYF	TGTGCCAGCAGCAACGACAGGCCTCACGAGCAGTACTTC	TRBV11-2	13	NA	NA	TRBJ2-7
CASRGQGVNTGELFF	TGTGCCAGCAGGGGACAGGGGGTGAACACCGGGGAGCTGTTTTTT	TRBV27	15	NA	TRBD1	TRBJ2-2
CASSRRQGGTEAFF	TGTGCCAGCAGCCGACGACAGGGGGGGACTGAAGCTTTCTTT	TRBV7-6	14	NA	TRBD1	TRBJ1-1
CASSPLGSTEAFF	TGTGCCAGCAGCCCCCTAGGAAGCACTGAAGCTTTCTTT	TRBV7-9	13	NA	NA	TRBJ1-1
CASTPGKSGYGYTF	TGTGCCAGTACCCCAGGGAAGTCCGGGTATGGCTACACCTTC	TRBV19	14	NA	NA	TRBJ1-2
CASSQSLSGANVLTF	TGCGCCAGCAGTCAAAGCCTCTCTGGGGCCAACGTCCTGACTTTC	TRBV23-1	15	NA	NA	TRBJ2-6
CASSSSRDRVTDTQYF	TGTGCCAGCAGTTCTAGCCGGGACAGGGTGACAGATACGCAGTATTTT	TRBV28	16	NA	TRBD1	TRBJ2-3
CASSLGLAGYTQYF	TGTGCCAGCTCCTTGGGGCTAGCGGGATATACGCAGTATTTT	TRBV27	14	NA	TRBD2	TRBJ2-3
CASSATGGAEQYF	TGTGCCAGCAGTGCCACAGGGGGCGCCGAGCAGTACTTC	TRBV7-3	13	few	TRBD1	TRBJ2-7
CASSIGLDLYEQYF	TGTGCCAGTAGTATAGGACTAGACCTCTACGAGCAGTACTTC	TRBV19	14	NA	NA	TRBJ2-7
CASSLGWRETQYF	TGCGCCAGCAGCTTGGGCTGGAGGGAGACCCAGTACTTC	TRBV5-1	13	NA	NA	TRBJ2-5
CASSRGAAGGQGANVLTF	TGCGCCAGCAGCCGAGGGGCAGCGGGAGGGCAAGGGGCCAACGTCCTGACTTTC	TRBV4-3	18	NA	TRBD2	TRBJ2-6
CASSLGTAYEQYF	TGTGCCAGCAGCTTGGGTACAGCCTACGAGCAGTACTTC	TRBV11-2	13	NA	NA	TRBJ2-7
CASSLFATGGGTEAFF	TGTGCCAGCAGCTTATTCGCGACAGGGGGCGGCACTGAAGCTTTCTTT	TRBV11-2	16	NA	TRBD1	TRBJ1-1